This T cell receptor (beta chain) was observed in a study of OX40 agonist ivuxolimab in advanced cancers. Overall study context: Each dose-escalation patient presented with hepatocellular carcinoma, melanoma, renal cell or head and neck cancer. Eligibility rules accepted prior anti-PD-1, anti-PD-L1 or anti-CTLA-4 therapy, and 30% to 40% had some.

Study results and caveats: CD4+ T cells averaged fewer expanded clones than CD8+ T cells. Partial responders dosed at 0.1-3.0 mg/kg displayed clonal expansion ranking among the lowest.

Here immunoSEQ multiplex PCR was the method, and the copy in TCRdb shows in-frame clones only, minus some. The repertoire consists of 55,000 to 65,000 clones, with 70% to 85% occurring once and the leading ten covering 5% to 6.5%. To note about this clone: As yet, its antigen is unknown.

The length of the CDR3 is 12 residues. V gave up 3 bases and J gave up 5 bases, with 7 bases separating them. Germline lookup yields CDR1 SNHLY and CDR2 FYNNEI. The sequence came from an adult with an advanced solid tumor such as melanoma, head and neck, liver or kidney cancer. The material was CD4+ or CD8+ T cells sorted from blood, obtained in a trial of the OX40 agonist ivuxolimab. This sequence joins TRBV2 and TRBJ1-1, with a weak D call TRBD1 (5 bases). The CDR3 nucleotides read TGTGCCAGCAGTGAGGGGGTTACTGAAGCTTTCTTT. This sequence encodes CASSEGVTEAFF.